This T cell receptor beta chain is drawn from a study of T cells expressing NK-cell markers. Across the whole study: TCR beta repertoires came from sorted CD3+CD56+NKG2C+, CD3+CD56+NKG2C- and CD3+CD56-NKG2C+ T cells. One of eight sequenced donors was HCMV-seronegative; the other seven were seropositive. General observations from the study: Whether expanded NKG2C-expressing T cell clones recognize HCMV is unknown.

5'RACE template switching built TCR beta cDNA with unique molecular identifiers. For each CDR3 protein, TCRdb gives one entry from its re-call of the 5' RACE reads, without DNA. The sample holds about 390,000 distinct CDR3 sequences. In germline, CDR1 is MNHEY, CDR2 SMNVEV (reference sequence). The CDR3 extends over 16 amino acids. Concerning this clonotype: Its antigen remains unknown.

The specimen sequenced was blood T cells: a sorted CD56 or NKG2C T cell subset, CD4+ or CD8+ T cells, or bulk PBMC T cells (not recorded which). The clonotype was recovered from a woman aged 50 to 60 in good health. The rearrangement joins TRBV27 to TRBJ2-7; without DNA, the TCRdb call of TRBD1 cannot be checked. This chain's CDR3 is CASSLLPGQGRQEQYF.